One sample yielded the 19 T cell receptor beta chains listed below, sequenced in a study of long-term antiretroviral therapy in people with HIV. Version v3.0 of the immunoSEQ assay ran at survey level. The protocol was immunoSEQ multiplex PCR, while the TCRdb copy is restricted to in-frame clones and leaves out a portion. The sample holds about 24,000 clones, approximately 77% seen once. The material sequenced was unsorted PBMCs, taken 4.4 years after starting antiretroviral therapy. These receptors were taken from a man aged 30 to 39 with HIV.

This chain joins TRBV7-9 and TRBJ1-4; possibly TRBD1 for D (6 bases). CDR3 length: 14 amino acids. The germline V and J ends were trimmed by 5 bases and 7 bases, with 14 bases remaining between them. The germline gives CDR1 SEHNR, CDR2 FQNEAQ (reference sequence). Written as DNA, the CDR3 is TGTGCCAGCAGCGCACAGGGAGTAAGTGAAAAACTGTTTTTT. It codes for CASSAQGVSEKLFF.

The chain has TRBV10-3 and TRBJ1-5; D uncertain. Deletions cut 3 bases from V and 4 bases from J, with 10 bases between. From germline, CDR1 is ENHRY and CDR2 SYGVKD. There are 14 residues in the CDR3. CDR3 region: CAISDGIRNQPQHF. The DNA for the CDR3 is TGTGCCATCAGTGATGGGATTCGTAATCAGCCCCAGCATTTT.

This clone occurred a few times. The V gene is TRBV5-1, the J gene TRBJ1-2; possible D gene TRBD1, 5 bases. V lost 5 bases and J 4 bases, leaving 15 bases between the germline ends. The germline V gene encodes CDR1 SGHRS and CDR2 YFSETQ. This CDR3 comprises 14 residues. DNA of the CDR3: TGCGCCAGCAGTCACGCCGGGACCCTCTATGGCTACACCTTC. Its translation: CASSHAGTLYGYTF.

The chain combines TRBV6-5 with TRBJ1-5, with 7 nucleotides matching TRBD1. The germline V gene has CDR1 MNHEY and CDR2 SVGAGI. V lost 5 bases to trimming and J lost 3 bases; unmatched junction nucleotides: 7. The CDR3 loop spans 15 amino acids. CDR3: CASSASGGNNQPQHF. CDR3 DNA sequence: TGTGCCAGCAGTGCTTCAGGGGGAAACAATCAGCCCCAGCATTTT.

The chain recombines TRBV2 with TRBJ1-1; 8 positions match TRBD1. Unmatched junction bases numbered 4, after V lost 2 bases and J lost 5 bases. The germline V gene encodes CDR1 SNHLY and CDR2 FYNNEI. There are 14 residues in the CDR3. CDR3 coding DNA: TGTGCCAGCAGTGAAACAGGGGGGAGGACTGAAGCTTTCTTT. Its translation is CASSETGGRTEAFF.

The rearrangement joins TRBV27 to TRBJ1-1, with D unresolved. Trimming pared 3 bases from V and 4 bases from J, leaving 9 bases between. The germline V gene encodes CDR1 MNHEY and CDR2 SMNVEV (reference sequence). CDR3 length equals 13 residues. CDR3 DNA sequence: TGTGCCAGCAGTTTGGGTTTTGGCACTGAAGCTTTCTTT. It codes for CASSLGFGTEAFF.

The chain couples TRBV27 to TRBJ1-4; D gene ambiguous. V lost 2 bases to trimming and J lost 7 bases, with 14 bases between them. CDR1 is MNHEY and CDR2 is SMNVEV in the germline V gene (reference sequence). The CDR3 runs to 15 residues. CDR3 sequence reads: CASSLVGVGSEKLFF. As DNA, the CDR3 is TGTGCCAGCAGTTTAGTCGGGGTCGGGAGTGAAAAACTGTTTTTT.

CDR3 sequence reads: CASRGSLGGEWNTEAFF. CDR3 coding DNA: TGTGCCAGCAGGGGATCACTAGGGGGGGAATGGAACACTGAAGCTTTCTTT. The J gene is TRBJ1-1, the V gene TRBV2, with D possibly being TRBD1 (6 bases). The CDR3 spans 17 residues. Germline V gives CDR1 SNHLY, CDR2 FYNNEI. Between the trimmed V and J ends, which lost 6 bases and 1 base, there was a span of 21 bases.

This clone was counted a few times. The J gene is TRBJ2-1, the V gene TRBV5-6; D ambiguous. CDR3 length: 17 residues. Between the trimmed V and J ends, which lost 4 bases and 0 bases, there was a span of 17 bases. Germline V gene data show CDR1 as SGHDT and CDR2 as YYEEEE. CDR3 DNA sequence: TGTGCCAGCAGCCCCCCCTTAGCCTCAAGCTCCTACAATGAGCAGTTCTTC. It codes for CASSPPLASSSYNEQFF. The whole variable domain, remainder taken from reference TRBV5-6 and TRBJ2-1, is DAGVTQSPTHLIKTRGQQVTLRCSPKSGHDTVSWYQQALGQGPQFIFQYYEEEERQRGNFPDRFSGHQFPNYSSELNVNALLLGDSALYLCASSPPLASSSYNEQFFGPGTRLTVL.

This clone qualifies as medium-sized. The chain carries TRBV13 and TRBJ2-7; no reliable D call. Trimming pared 4 bases from V and 3 bases from J, leaving 13 bases between. The CDR3 sequence is 14 residues long. Per the germline V gene, CDR1 is PRHDT and CDR2 is FYEKMQ (reference sequence). Here the CDR3 reads CASSSSIGFYEQYF. CDR3 bases: TGTGCCAGCAGCTCATCCATAGGTTTCTACGAGCAGTACTTC. Variable domain in full (rest from reference TRBV13 and TRBJ2-7): AAGVIQSPRHLIKEKRETATLKCYPIPRHDTVYWYQQGPGQDPQFLISFYEKMQSDKGSIPDRFSAQQFSDYHSELNMSSLELGDSALYFCASSSSIGFYEQYFGPGTRLTVT.

The rearrangement links TRBV19 to TRBJ1-2, with TRBD1 as a possible D gene (6 bases). Trimming pared 9 bases from V and 6 bases from J, leaving 14 bases between. The CDR3 extends over 12 amino acids. CDR1 and CDR2 from the germline V gene are LNHDA and SQIVND (reference sequence). The CDR3 loop is CASGRGGDGYTF. In DNA form, the CDR3 reads TGTGCCAGCGGAAGGGGGGGGGATGGCTACACCTTC.

The chain has TRBV28 and TRBJ1-1; D possibly corresponds to TRBD1 (6 bases). With 6 bases removed from V and 13 bases from J, the gap between germline ends came to 21 bases. The CDR3 length is 13 residues. Looked up from germline, CDR1 is MDHEN and CDR2 is SYDVKM. CDR3 coding DNA: TGTGCCAGCAGCCGCAAGGGAACAGGGAAGGGTTTCTTT. Protein product: CASSRKGTGKGFF.

The CDR3 nucleotides are TGTGCCATCAGCGCAACCTTGGGGCAGAACACTGAAGCTTTCTTT. It encodes CAISATLGQNTEAFF. The rearrangement joins TRBV6-6 to TRBJ1-1; a weak D match, TRBD1 (5 bases). CDR3 size: 15 residues. Trimming pared 10 bases from V and 1 base from J, leaving 19 bases between. CDR1 is MNHNY and CDR2 is SVGAGI in the germline V gene (reference sequence).

This rearrangement joins TRBV11-2 to TRBJ2-7, with D perhaps TRBD2 (5 bases). The V and J ends lost 5 bases and 2 bases respectively, with 10 bases between them. Germline assignment: CDR1 SGHAT and CDR2 FQNNGV. The CDR3 loop spans 13 amino acids. CDR3 protein: CASSEGATYEQYF. For the CDR3, the DNA is TGTGCCAGCAGCGAGGGAGCCACCTACGAGCAGTACTTC.

The chain recombines TRBV5-1 with TRBJ1-1; possible D gene TRBD1, 5 bases. Germline V gene sequence: CDR1 SGHRS, CDR2 YFSETQ. This CDR3 is 14 amino acids long. Trimming removed 4 bases from V and 2 bases from J, with 12 bases in between. The CDR3, as DNA: TGCGCCAGCAGCACCCCGGGGGAAAACACTGAAGCTTTCTTT. It encodes CASSTPGENTEAFF.

The rearrangement joins TRBV4-3 to TRBJ2-3; 14 bases are a match to TRBD2. The V and J ends lost 1 base and 7 bases, in that order; junction bases with no gene match: 10. Germline V gene data show CDR1 as LGHNA and CDR2 as YSLEER. This CDR3 is 18 amino acids long. The CDR3 nucleotides are TGCGCCAGCAGCCAAGTTCGACTAGCGGGAGGGAGTTGGAATACGCAGTATTTT. The encoded protein is CASSQVRLAGGSWNTQYF.

J is TRBJ2-4 and V is TRBV7-9, with D possibly matching TRBD2 (7 bases). The CDR3 consists of 18 residues. V shed 5 bases and J shed 0 bases, with 20 bases lying between them. Germline CDR1 is SEHNR and CDR2 is FQNEAQ (reference sequence). The CDR3 DNA is TGTGCCAGCAGCCTGGTGAGGGGGATAGCGGGAGCCAAAAACATTCAGTACTTC. Translation: CASSLVRGIAGAKNIQYF. Full variable domain (rest looked up from reference TRBV7-9 and TRBJ2-4): DTGVSQNPRHKITKRGQNVTFRCDPISEHNRLYWYRQTLGQGPEFLTYFQNEAQLEKSRLLSDRFSAERPKGSFSTLEIQRTEQGDSAMYLCASSLVRGIAGAKNIQYFGAGTRLSVL.

The chain combines TRBV6-6 with TRBJ2-3, with 11 bases identical to TRBD2. CDR3 length equals 14 residues. V dropped 10 bases and J dropped 6; count of bases not matched to a gene: 9. Germline CDR1 and CDR2: MNHNY and SVGAGI (reference sequence). The CDR3: CATTLAGGSDTQYF. CDR3 DNA sequence: TGTGCCACCACGTTAGCGGGAGGGTCGGATACGCAGTATTTT.

The chain links TRBV18 to TRBJ2-5; D is unclear. The CDR3 sequence is 12 residues long. CDR1 is KGHSH and CDR2 is LQKENI in the germline V gene. V lost 0 bases and J 5 bases, leaving 4 bases between the germline ends. This CDR3 is CASSPPGETQYF. The CDR3 DNA follows: TGTGCCAGCTCACCACCTGGTGAGACCCAGTACTTC.